Listed below are T cell receptor beta chains from one sample, sequenced in a study of T-cell reconstitution after alpha-beta-depleted transplantation in children. TCRdb processed the PCR reads anew with MiXCR; each CDR3 protein has one entry. Of around 410,000 distinct CDR3 sequences in the sample, around 9.9% were seen once. The specimen comprised PBMCs from the stem cell graft donor, sampled from the stem cell graft. The receptor set was obtained from a human donor who donated a stem cell graft to a child with acute myeloid leukemia. The CDR3 runs from the conserved cysteine through the conserved F or W. Fields, in order: J gene, V gene, D gene, clone size, CDR3 protein, CDR3 DNA. A D gene is named only where the DNA matches it firmly. Clone size is shown for a subset of rows, as once, few, many or a class of expanded clone.

TRBJ2-1,TRBV30,TRBD2,many,CAWSVSGIEQFF,TGTGCCTGGAGTGTCAGCGGGATTGAGCAGTTCTTC
TRBJ2-2,TRBV3-1,.,few,CASSQSIGRSNTGELFF,TGTGCCAGCAGCCAAAGCATTGGACGGTCGAACACCGGGGAGCTGTTTTTT
TRBJ2-5,TRBV7-9,TRBD2,.,CASSSPGRGGETQYF,TGTGCCAGCAGCTCCCCCGGTCGGGGGGGAGAGACCCAGTACTTC
TRBJ2-2,TRBV28,.,many,CASQEGNTGELFF,TGTGCCAGCCAAGAGGGGAACACCGGGGAGCTGTTTTTT
TRBJ2-5,TRBV27,.,few,CASSFGWGKRETQYF,TGTGCCAGCAGTTTTGGCTGGGGAAAGAGGGAGACCCAGTACTTC
TRBJ2-6,TRBV25-1,.,.,CASSDRQAPDSGANVLTF,TGTGCCAGCAGTGATCGGCAGGCCCCCGACTCTGGGGCCAACGTCCTGACTTTC
TRBJ1-5,TRBV10-3,.,.,CAIQQGENQPQHF,TGTGCCATCCAACAGGGCGAGAATCAGCCCCAGCATTTT
TRBJ2-2,TRBV10-2,.,many,CASRRQGTTGELFF,TGCGCCAGCAGGCGGCAGGGAACCACCGGGGAGCTGTTTTTT
TRBJ2-5,TRBV7-9,TRBD2,few,CASSPPPGLAEQETQYF,TGTGCCAGCAGCCCGCCTCCGGGACTAGCGGAGCAAGAGACCCAGTACTTC
TRBJ2-5,TRBV12-3/TRBV12-4,.,many,CASSLRARETQYF,TGTGCCAGCAGTTTAAGGGCACGGGAGACCCAGTACTTC
TRBJ1-1,TRBV6-1,.,few,CASSGPLMNTEAFF,TGTGCCAGCAGCGGACCCCTCATGAACACTGAAGCTTTCTTT
TRBJ2-1,TRBV20-1,TRBD2,few,CSVNTLAGGKSSYNEQFF,TGCAGTGTTAATACACTAGCGGGAGGGAAGAGCTCCTACAATGAGCAGTTCTTC
TRBJ1-2,TRBV7-9,.,many,CASSRGIGYGYTF,TGTGCCAGCAGTCGAGGGATCGGCTATGGCTACACCTTC
TRBJ2-1,TRBV20-1,TRBD2,.,CSASHLAVYNEQFF,TGCAGTGCTAGTCACCTAGCGGTTTACAATGAGCAGTTCTTC
TRBJ2-1,TRBV5-1,.,many,CASSWLWGPDNEQFF,TGCGCCAGCAGCTGGCTGTGGGGCCCTGACAATGAGCAGTTCTTC
TRBJ2-3,TRBV12-3/TRBV12-4,.,.,CASSPWTFTSTDTQYF,TGTGCCAGCAGCCCATGGACTTTTACTAGCACAGATACGCAGTATTTT
TRBJ2-1,TRBV7-9,TRBD2,.,CASSRLTSGAPRDEQFF,TGTGCCAGCAGCCGTCTGACTAGCGGCGCCCCTCGGGATGAGCAGTTCTTC
TRBJ1-6,TRBV6-6,TRBD1,.,CASTGQGPRAHF,TGTGCCAGCACTGGACAGGGGCCAAGAGCCCACTTT
TRBJ2-2,TRBV12-3/TRBV12-4,.,.,CASSVQNTGELFF,TGTGCCAGCAGTGTCCAAAACACCGGGGAGCTGTTTTTT
TRBJ2-3,TRBV9,.,.,CASSVDRDKVTDTQYF,TGTGCCAGCAGCGTTGACCGGGATAAAGTCACAGATACGCAGTATTTT
TRBJ1-2,TRBV7-2,.,few,CASRKAGSEGYTF,TGTGCCAGCAGAAAAGCCGGGAGTGAGGGCTACACCTTC
TRBJ2-1,TRBV7-3,.,many,CASSLDPSNEQFF,TGTGCCAGCAGCTTAGACCCTAGTAATGAGCAGTTCTTC
TRBJ2-3,TRBV20-1,.,few,CSASRLDRISTDTQYF,TGCAGTGCTAGCCGACTCGACAGAATTAGCACAGATACGCAGTATTTT
TRBJ2-1,TRBV6-1,TRBD2,few,CASRLVAGGYNEQFF,TGTGCCAGCAGACTAGTCGCGGGGGGGTACAATGAGCAGTTCTTC
TRBJ2-1,TRBV20-1,TRBD2,few,CSAKSGRSDNEQFF,TGCAGTGCGAAAAGCGGGAGGTCGGACAATGAGCAGTTCTTC
TRBJ2-2,TRBV20-1,.,.,CSASRGENTGELFF,TGCAGTGCTAGCAGGGGTGAGAACACCGGGGAGCTGTTTTTT
TRBJ1-6,TRBV27,.,.,CASSSEQRDNSPLHF,TGTGCCAGCAGTTCGGAACAGCGGGACAATTCACCCCTCCACTTT
TRBJ1-2,TRBV20-1,TRBD1,many,CSAAGQGGLYGYTF,TGCAGTGCTGCTGGACAGGGGGGGTTATATGGCTACACCTTC
TRBJ1-1,TRBV20-1,.,.,CSALFGSGMNTEAFF,TGCAGTGCCCTCTTCGGGAGTGGGATGAACACTGAAGCTTTCTTT
TRBJ2-7,TRBV29-1,TRBD2,few,CSVRAGVYEQYF,TGCAGCGTCAGGGCGGGAGTCTACGAGCAGTACTTC
TRBJ1-4,TRBV27,TRBD1,.,CASSPNDRGRSEKLFF,TGTGCCAGCAGTCCTAACGACAGGGGGCGAAGTGAAAAACTGTTTTTT
TRBJ2-7,TRBV7-9,TRBD2,.,CASKAGAGEQYF,TGTGCCAGCAAAGCGGGAGCGGGGGAGCAGTACTTC
TRBJ2-1,TRBV29-1,.,.,CSVVIGSITYNEQFF,TGCAGCGTTGTTATCGGGAGCATCACGTACAATGAGCAGTTCTTC
TRBJ1-6,TRBV6-1,TRBD1,many,CASSRDSNSPLHF,TGTGCCAGCAGTCGGGACAGTAATTCACCCCTCCACTTT
TRBJ2-3,TRBV9,TRBD2,few,CASAPTPSGRTDTQYF,TGTGCCAGCGCCCCGACCCCTAGCGGCCGCACAGATACGCAGTATTTT
TRBJ2-5,TRBV6-1,TRBD1,few,CASKAYRGMETQYF,TGTGCCAGCAAAGCCTACAGGGGAATGGAGACCCAGTACTTC
TRBJ1-5,TRBV2,.,few,CASSEEGLQPQHF,TGTGCCAGCAGTGAAGAGGGGTTGCAGCCCCAGCATTTT